A single sample gave rise to the 21 T cell receptor beta chains below, sequenced in a study of breast tumors, draining lymph nodes, adjacent tissues. One entry per CDR3 protein, called by TCRdb with MiXCR from the multiplex PCR reads. The sample has about 230,000 distinct CDR3 sequences; around 32% are singletons. Axillary draining lymph nodes of breast cancer patients supplied the node samples. Material: axillary lymph node tissue. The receptors derive from a female donor with breast cancer. Some clones in this sample may be carry-over from other donors' samples.

This clonotype was seen repeatedly, ten times or more. The chain is built from TRBV5-6 and TRBJ2-7; 10 positions agree with TRBD1. The V and J ends lost 8 bases and 2 bases, in that order; junction bases with no gene match: 7. Germline lookup yields CDR1 SGHDT and CDR2 YYEEEE. The CDR3 spans 14 residues. The CDR3 nucleotides read TGTGCCAGTATGACAGGGGGCTGGCCCTACGAGCAGTACTTC. Translation: CASMTGGWPYEQYF. The full variable domain, with the rest looked up from reference TRBV5-6 and TRBJ2-7, is DAGVTQSPTHLIKTRGQQVTLRCSPKSGHDTVSWYQQALGQGPQFIFQYYEEEERQRGNFPDRFSGHQFPNYSSELNVNALLLGDSALYLCASMTGGWPYEQYFGPGTRLTVT.

V gene TRBV29-1 combines with J gene TRBJ2-5, with 7 positions matching TRBD1. This CDR3 contains 12 residues. CDR1 and CDR2 (germline): SQVTM, ANQGSEA. V gave up 7 bases and J gave up 3 bases; unmatched junction bases: 5. DNA of the CDR3: TGCAGCGCGACAGGGTATGAAGAGACCCAGTACTTC. Translated: CSATGYEETQYF.

This clonotype was counted ten times or more. This rearrangement joins TRBV20-1 to TRBJ2-2; 10 bases match TRBD2. CDR1 is DFQATT, CDR2 SNEGSKA, per germline (reference sequence). V shed 4 bases and J 0 bases; nucleotides not matched to a gene: 2. The CDR3 contains 15 residues. The CDR3 protein is CSAKTSGANTGELFF. For the CDR3, the DNA is TGCAGTGCTAAAACTAGCGGGGCGAACACCGGGGAGCTGTTTTTT.

Ten or more counts support this clonotype. J is TRBJ2-7 and V is TRBV2, with D possibly matching TRBD2 (6 bases). The V end lost 7 bases, the J end lost 3 bases, and 16 bases lay between the germline ends. The CDR3 runs 14 residues. Per the germline V gene, CDR1 is SNHLY and CDR2 is FYNNEI. Written as DNA, the CDR3 is TGTGCCAGCACTGTCGGGGGAGCCGGCTACGAGCAGTACTTC. Its translation: CASTVGGAGYEQYF.

This clonotype was seen ten or more times. J is TRBJ2-7 and V is TRBV27; D is ambiguous. CDR1 and CDR2 from the germline V gene are MNHEY and SMNVEV (reference sequence). Trimming cost V 5 bases and J 0 bases, with 11 bases left between them. This CDR3 contains 14 residues. CDR3 sequence (DNA): TGTGCCAGCAGTCCCGGGCCAAGCTCCTACGAGCAGTACTTC. Its translation: CASSPGPSSYEQYF.

There are a few counts of this clonotype. This sequence joins TRBV4-2 and TRBJ1-1, with no clear D. The V gene's germline CDR1 is LGHNA and CDR2 YNFKEQ. This CDR3 has 15 residues. Trimming left V 2 bases short and J 1 base short, with 11 bases between. The CDR3: CASSQPESKNTEAFF. CDR3 in DNA: TGTGCCAGCAGCCAACCTGAGAGCAAGAACACTGAAGCTTTCTTT.

Regarding this clonotype: No conserved phenylalanine or tryptophan is present at the end of the CDR3, so a read error is the likely explanation. V gene TRBV9 combines with J gene TRBJ1-2; a possible D gene is TRBD1 (6 bases). The CDR3 has 16 amino acids. V lost 2 bases, J lost 1 base, and 15 bases lay in between. Looked up from germline, CDR1 is SGDLS and CDR2 is YYNGEE. CDR3 sequence reads: CASSVKAEQGNYGYTL. CDR3 DNA sequence: TGTGCCAGCAGCGTCAAGGCCGAACAGGGTAACTATGGCTACACCCTC.

The chain recombines TRBV7-3 with TRBJ1-1, with a weak D call TRBD1 (5 bases). There are 14 residues in the CDR3. V was cut by 0 bases and J by 1 base, with 6 bases left in between. Per the germline V gene, CDR1 is SGHTA and CDR2 is FQGTGA. DNA of the CDR3: TGTGCCAGCAGCTTAACAGGGGAGAACACTGAAGCTTTCTTT. Translation: CASSLTGENTEAFF.

This clonotype was counted ten times or more. V and J are TRBV29-1 and TRBJ2-5; D gene unclear. Germline V gives CDR1 SQVTM, CDR2 ANQGSEA. CDR3 length equals 12 residues. V gave up 4 bases and J gave up 3 bases, with 9 bases separating them. Written as DNA, the CDR3 is TGCAGCGTTGGTCGCAGCAAAGAGACCCAGTACTTC. This sequence encodes CSVGRSKETQYF. The variable domain in full, completed from reference TRBV29-1 and TRBJ2-5, reads SAVISQKPSRDICQRGTSLTIQCQVDSQVTMMFWYRQQPGQSLTLIATANQGSEATYESGFVIDKFPISRPNLTFSTLTVSNMSPEDSSIYLCSVGRSKETQYFGPGTRLLVL.

This chain links TRBV19 with TRBJ1-2; 11 bases are shared with TRBD1. The trim removed 5 bases at V and 6 bases at J, leaving 8 bases unmatched. Germline-derived CDR1 and CDR2 are LNHDA and SQIVND (reference sequence). The CDR3 is 15 residues long. The CDR3, as DNA: TGTGCCAGTAGTGCCGAGGGGACAGGGGGTCATGGCTACACCTTC. Protein product: CASSAEGTGGHGYTF.

In regard to this clonotype: The junction does not match germline at one end; this may be a read error. The rearrangement links TRBV5-1 to TRBJ2-6; possibly TRBD1 or TRBD2 for D (6 bases each). The V gene's germline CDR1 is SGHRS and CDR2 YFSETQ. The CDR3 is 16 amino acids. The DNA of the CDR3 is TGCGCCAGCAGCCTTGTACGGGGGCTTGGCGCCAACGTCCCGACTTTC. This sequence encodes CASSLVRGLGANVPTF.

This clonotype has ten or more counts. V usage is TRBV11-3 and J usage is TRBJ1-2; D is unresolved. Germline values: CDR1 SGHNT, CDR2 YENEEA. CDR3 length: 14 amino acids. Trimming took 5 bases from V and 2 from J, leaving 12 bases between them. The CDR3 coding sequence is TGTGCCAGCAGCCCACGAGGGCCCAACTATGGCTACACCTTC. Protein sequence: CASSPRGPNYGYTF.

The chain employs TRBV7-9 and TRBJ1-3, with D unresolved. V lost 5 bases and J lost 4, with 6 bases in between. The length of the CDR3 is 12 residues. The V gene's germline CDR1 is SEHNR and CDR2 FQNEAQ (reference sequence). Here the CDR3 DNA reads TGTGCCAGCAGCCACGCGGGAAACACCATATATTTT. It specifies CASSHAGNTIYF. Supplemented by reference TRBV7-9 and TRBJ1-3, the full variable domain reads DTGVSQNPRHKITKRGQNVTFRCDPISEHNRLYWYRQTLGQGPEFLTYFQNEAQLEKSRLLSDRFSAERPKGSFSTLEIQRTEQGDSAMYLCASSHAGNTIYFGEGSWLTVV.

In the case of this clonotype: This sequence may be a read error, since a much larger clone differs from it by one base. J is TRBJ2-3 and V is TRBV7-3, with D hard to call. This CDR3 comprises 13 residues. Germline CDR1 and CDR2: SGHTA and FQGTGA. Here the CDR3 DNA reads TGTGCCAGCAGCTTAACCCCCATAGATACGCGGTATTTT. This translates into CASSLTPIDTRYF. Using reference TRBV7-3 and TRBJ2-3 for the parts outside the CDR3, the full variable domain is GAGVSQTPSNKVTEKGKYVELRCDPISGHTALYWYRQSLGQGPEFLIYFQGTGAADDSGLPNDRFFAVRPEGSVSTLKIQRTERGDSAVYLCASSLTPIDTRYFGPGTRLTVL.

This clonotype was observed at least ten times. The rearrangement joins TRBV4-2 to TRBJ1-5; D unclear. The CDR3 loop spans 14 amino acids. CDR1 is LGHNA, CDR2 YNFKEQ, per germline. V lost 0 bases and J 11 bases, leaving 14 bases between the germline ends. CDR3: CASSQEGRSRAQHF. CDR3 coding DNA: TGTGCCAGCAGCCAAGAGGGCAGGTCGAGAGCCCAGCATTTT.

Only one count was recorded for this clonotype. Germline and junction disagree at one end, which may indicate a read error. This chain joins TRBV5-1 and TRBJ2-1; D call uncertain. The germline V gene encodes CDR1 SGHRS and CDR2 YFSETQ. The CDR3 is made up of 12 amino acids. The CDR3, as DNA: TGCGCCAGCAGCTTGGGATTCTACGAGCACTTCTTC. Residues: CASSLGFYEHFF.

This clonotype was observed at least ten times. This sequence joins TRBV19 and TRBJ2-2; the match to TRBD2 covers 10 bases. The CDR3 runs to 14 residues. Germline V gene lookup returns CDR1 LNHDA and CDR2 SQIVND (reference sequence). V lost 5 bases, J lost 6 bases, and 3 bases stayed unmatched. CDR3 in DNA: TGTGCCAGTAGTTTCCTAGCGGGAGCCGGGGAGCTGTTTTTT. This codes for CASSFLAGAGELFF.

This clonotype came up many times. The chain couples TRBV13 to TRBJ2-7; 11 nucleotides align to TRBD2. The CDR3 is 13 residues long. Germline trimming cut 5 bases from V and 5 bases from J; bases unmatched to any gene: 2. Per the germline V gene, CDR1 is PRHDT and CDR2 is FYEKMQ (reference sequence). The DNA for the CDR3 is TGTGCCAGCAGCGGACTAGCGGGCAACGAGCAGTACTTC. Translating it yields CASSGLAGNEQYF.

This clonotype was seen only once. DNA for the CDR3: TGTGCCAGCAGCTTGACGGGGGGGCCTGGAGATACGCAGTATTTT. Translating gives CASSLTGGPGDTQYF. V gene TRBV5-4 combines with J gene TRBJ2-3, with TRBD2 matching over 8 bases. Germline lookup yields CDR1 SGHNT and CDR2 YYREEE (reference sequence). The CDR3 extends over 15 amino acids. V lost 1 base to trimming and J lost 5 bases; unmatched junction nucleotides: 6.

This clonotype was detected many times. The V and J genes are TRBV28 and TRBJ2-7, with D unresolved. V was pared by 3 bases and J by 3 bases, with 6 bases between. Germline assignment: CDR1 MDHEN and CDR2 SYDVKM. The CDR3 covers 12 residues. CDR3: CASSFSLYEQYF. The CDR3 nucleotides are TGTGCCAGCAGTTTCTCCCTCTACGAGCAGTACTTC.

This clonotype was detected ten times or more. This chain connects TRBV15 to TRBJ2-7, with 9 bases fitting TRBD1. V lost 3 bases to trimming and J lost 7 bases; unmatched junction nucleotides: 7. CDR1 is LNHNV, CDR2 YYDKDF, per germline (reference sequence). This CDR3 has 14 residues. In DNA, the CDR3 is TGTGCCACCAGCAGGGACAGGGGCCAACCAGAGCAGTACTTC. Encoded protein: CATSRDRGQPEQYF.